Ten or more counts support the clone carrying this T cell receptor (beta chain). Its antigen remains unidentified. Single TCR cDNA molecules each had their own unique molecular identifier. Each CDR3 protein gets one entry after TCRdb re-called the 5' RACE reads with MiXCR. The sample consists of more than 20,000 distinct CDR3 sequences, around 15% of them appearing once. This record belongs to a study of spatial heterogeneity in lung cancer. Broader study findings: Counts that tracked tumor mutation counts were those of expanded intratumoral alpha and beta TCRs.

As for time point: sample taken at primary tumor resection. The source of this sequence is a female donor with early-stage non-small cell lung cancer. Specimen: lung tumor tissue, collected at surgery.

CDR3 in amino acids: CSVETGGGRETQYF. The CDR3 coding sequence is TGCAGCGTGGAGACAGGGGGCGGACGAGAGACCCAGTACTTC. The genes are TRBV29-1 and TRBJ2-5; 10 positions match TRBD1. Germline V gene data show CDR1 as SQVTM and CDR2 as ANQGSEA. Trimming cost V 6 bases and J 4 bases; bases outside gene matches: 8. The CDR3 extends over 14 amino acids.